Reported below is one T cell receptor beta chain. The record originates from a study of T cells in Graves' hyperthyroidism and ophthalmopathy. V was shortened by 0 bases and J by 4 bases, with 13 bases between the two germline ends. This CDR3 has 15 amino acids. Per germline, CDR1 GTSNPN and CDR2 SVGIG (reference sequence). The authors deemed Graves' hyperthyroidism stable absent ophthalmopathy progression within 18 months. Patients aged 18 to 65 had newly diagnosed hyperthyroidism that had lasted under 2 months. Out of 10 ml of fresh peripheral blood came the PBMCs. RNA transcripts yielded amplified TCR beta CDR3 regions. TCR CDR3 underwent first-round RT-PCR with the HTBI primer set. TCRdb called the multiplex PCR reads again in MiXCR, with one record for every CDR3 protein. The sample shows over 450,000 distinct CDR3 sequences, approximately 15% of them seen only once.

This chain uses TRBV30 with TRBJ2-1; D gene ambiguous. Source material: blood. The source is a woman under 30 with Graves' hyperthyroidism. CDR3 in amino acids: CAWSVGPPIYNEQFF. In DNA form, the CDR3 reads TGTGCCTGGAGTGTAGGGCCTCCCATTTACAATGAGCAGTTCTTC.